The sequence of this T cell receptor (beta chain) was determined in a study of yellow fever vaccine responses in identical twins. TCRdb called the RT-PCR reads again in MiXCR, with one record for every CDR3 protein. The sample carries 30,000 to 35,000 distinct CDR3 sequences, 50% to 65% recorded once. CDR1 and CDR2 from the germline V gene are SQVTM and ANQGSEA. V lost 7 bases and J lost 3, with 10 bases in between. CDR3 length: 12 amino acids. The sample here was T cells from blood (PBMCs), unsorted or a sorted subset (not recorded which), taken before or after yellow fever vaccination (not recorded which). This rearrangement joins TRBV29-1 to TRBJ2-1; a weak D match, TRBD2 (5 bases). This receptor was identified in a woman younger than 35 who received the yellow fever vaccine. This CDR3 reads CSADGDYNEQFF. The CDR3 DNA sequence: TGCAGCGCGGACGGGGACTACAATGAGCAGTTCTTC.